The source of this T cell receptor beta chain is a study of blood T cell repertoires in COVID-19. Across the study: Acute and convalescent COVID-19 specimens originated in the United States, Italy and Spain.

Germline lookup yields CDR1 SGHKS and CDR2 YYEKEE (reference sequence). The CDR3 totals 11 residues. V was clipped by 2 bases and J by 5 bases, with 4 bases between them. The authors' processing: Reference gene primer amplification in the assay estimated nucleated cell counts. The method was immunoSEQ multiplex PCR; TCRdb's version includes in-frame clones alone and lacks a portion of them. The V and J calls and clone size are taken from that table; D and trimming were inferred from the DNA. This table holds 180,000 or so clones, approximately 81% found once. This sequence originates from a woman in her 70s with COVID-19, enrolled during active disease. The sample was peripheral blood. The chain joins TRBV5-5 to TRBJ1-1; no firm D call. The CDR3 coding sequence is TGTGCCAGCAGCTTACGGACTGAAGCTTTCTTT. Its translation is CASSLRTEAFF. Together with reference TRBV5-5 and TRBJ1-1, the CDR3 gives the full variable domain: DAGVTQSPTHLIKTRGQQVTLRCSPISGHKSVSWYQQVLGQGPQFIFQYYEKEERGRGNFPDRFSARQFPNYSSELNVNALLLGDSALYLCASSLRTEAFFGQGTRLTVV.